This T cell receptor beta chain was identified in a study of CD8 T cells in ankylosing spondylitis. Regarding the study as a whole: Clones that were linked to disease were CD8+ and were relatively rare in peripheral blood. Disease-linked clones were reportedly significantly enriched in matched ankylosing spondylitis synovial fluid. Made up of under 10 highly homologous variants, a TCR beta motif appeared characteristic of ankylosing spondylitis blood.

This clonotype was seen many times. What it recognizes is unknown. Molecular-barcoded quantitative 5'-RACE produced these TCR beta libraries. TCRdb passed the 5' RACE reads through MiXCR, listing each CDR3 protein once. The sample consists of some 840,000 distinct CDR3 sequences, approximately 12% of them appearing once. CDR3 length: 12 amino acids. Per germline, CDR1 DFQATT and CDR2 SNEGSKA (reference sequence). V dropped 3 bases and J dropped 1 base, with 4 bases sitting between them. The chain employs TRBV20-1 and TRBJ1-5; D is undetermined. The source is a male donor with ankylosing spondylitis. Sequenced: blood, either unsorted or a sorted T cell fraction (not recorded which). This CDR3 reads CSASGSNQPQHF. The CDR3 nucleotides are TGCAGTGCTAGCGGCAGCAATCAGCCCCAGCATTTT.